These T cell receptor beta chains were read from a single sample in a study of OX40 agonist ivuxolimab in advanced cancers. The protocol was immunoSEQ multiplex PCR, while the TCRdb copy is restricted to in-frame clones and leaves out a portion. The sample lists about 78,000 clones; 84% were seen once. The sample here was CD4+ or CD8+ T cells sorted from blood, taken in a trial of the OX40 agonist ivuxolimab. The receptors were sampled from an adult with an advanced solid tumor such as melanoma, head and neck, liver or kidney cancer. Each CDR3 is given with its conserved first and last residue. A D gene is named only where the DNA matches it firmly. The listing skips clone size in some rows; elsewhere it reads once, few, many or a size class.

D	size	length	V	J	CDR3	DNA
TRBD1	.	14	TRBV7-7	TRBJ2-5	CASSPGQGQETQYF	TGTGCCAGCAGCCCAGGACAGGGACAAGAGACCCAGTACTTC
TRBD2	.	14	TRBV30	TRBJ2-7	CAWSEAGGSYEQYF	TGTGCCTGGAGTGAGGCGGGGGGCTCCTACGAGCAGTACTTC
.	few	13	TRBV2	TRBJ1-2	CASSEGQNYGYTF	TGTGCCAGCAGTGAGGGACAAAACTATGGCTACACCTTC
.	.	15	TRBV5-1	TRBJ2-2	CASSLGTANTGELFF	TGCGCCAGCAGCTTGGGGACAGCGAACACCGGGGAGCTGTTTTTT
.	.	12	TRBV2	TRBJ2-3	CASSLISDTQYF	TGTGCCAGCAGCCTGATCTCAGATACGCAGTATTTT
.	.	15	TRBV28	TRBJ2-5	CASSSPMRGRETQYF	TGTGCCAGCAGTTCCCCCATGCGGGGGCGAGAGACCCAGTACTTC
.	.	15	TRBV6-5	TRBJ1-1	CASRRLDLGNTEAFF	TGTGCCAGCAGGAGACTAGACTTGGGGAACACTGAAGCTTTCTTT
TRBD1	.	15	TRBV29-1	TRBJ2-7	CSVVKGTGGTYEQYF	TGCAGCGTTGTCAAAGGGACAGGGGGGACCTACGAGCAGTACTTC
.	.	15	TRBV10-3	TRBJ1-1	CAIRAQGRRDTEAFF	TGTGCCATCAGGGCACAGGGAAGACGGGACACTGAAGCTTTCTTT
.	medium-sized	14	TRBV5-4	TRBJ1-1	CASSLVGEGAEAFF	TGTGCCAGCAGCTTGGTCGGGGAGGGCGCTGAAGCTTTCTTT
.	.	15	TRBV7-8	TRBJ1-2	CASSLAVQGNYGYTF	TGTGCCAGCAGCTTAGCTGTCCAGGGAAACTATGGCTACACCTTC
.	.	13	TRBV7-2	TRBJ2-1	CASSSARGNEQFF	TGTGCCAGCAGCTCCGCTAGGGGCAATGAGCAGTTCTTC
TRBD2	.	14	TRBV11-3	TRBJ2-5	CASSPSGGRETQYF	TGTGCCAGCAGCCCATCGGGGGGAAGAGAGACCCAGTACTTC
TRBD2	once	15	TRBV5-8	TRBJ2-1	CASSLSGRGFNEQFF	TGTGCCAGCAGCTTATCCGGGAGGGGTTTCAATGAGCAGTTCTTC
.	.	13	TRBV7-3	TRBJ2-7	CASSKSLHYEQYF	TGTGCCAGCAGCAAAAGTCTACACTACGAGCAGTACTTC
.	.	13	TRBV6-4	TRBJ2-3	CASSLESTDTQYF	TGTGCCAGCAGTCTCGAAAGCACAGATACGCAGTATTTT
.	.	14	TRBV7-9	TRBJ1-4	CASSFLPTNEKLFF	TGTGCCAGCAGCTTTCTCCCAACTAATGAAAAACTGTTTTTT
.	.	14	TRBV28	TRBJ1-1	CASSLIQPNTEAFF	TGTGCCAGCAGTTTAATACAACCGAACACTGAAGCTTTCTTT
.	few	13	TRBV9	TRBJ1-3	CASSVGEGNTIYF	TGTGCCAGCAGCGTAGGGGAAGGAAACACCATATATTTT
TRBD2	.	20	TRBV5-4	TRBJ2-4	CASSEGRGLAGPGTKNIQYF	TGTGCCAGCAGCGAGGGGAGGGGACTAGCGGGGCCAGGGACCAAAAACATTCAGTACTTC
TRBD1	.	13	TRBV11-2	TRBJ1-2	CASSYTGVGGYTF	TGTGCCAGCAGCTATACAGGGGTTGGCGGCTACACCTTC
.	few	16	TRBV28	TRBJ1-2	CASSTPLGSNNYGYTF	TGTGCCAGCAGTACCCCGTTAGGGTCCAATAACTATGGCTACACCTTC
.	.	14	TRBV10-3	TRBJ1-5	CAISESGGSQPQHF	TGTGCCATCAGTGAGTCAGGGGGGTCTCAGCCCCAGCATTTT
.	.	13	TRBV5-1	TRBJ1-2	CASSLGQNYGYTF	TGCGCCAGCAGCTTGGGACAGAACTATGGCTACACCTTC
TRBD1	.	14	TRBV7-3	TRBJ2-3	CASSSQGATDTQYF	TGTGCCAGCAGCTCCCAGGGGGCAACAGATACGCAGTATTTT
.	.	14	TRBV6-1	TRBJ1-2	CASSGPWGSYGYTF	TGTGCCAGCAGCGGCCCCTGGGGAAGCTATGGCTACACCTTC
TRBD2	.	16	TRBV5-1	TRBJ2-5	CASSLAGLGGGETQYF	TGCGCCAGCAGCTTGGCGGGTCTTGGCGGGGGAGAGACCCAGTACTTC
.	.	12	TRBV4-1	TRBJ1-1	CASSQKGGQAFF	TGCGCCAGCAGCCAGAAAGGGGGGCAGGCTTTCTTT
.	once	15	TRBV6-6	TRBJ2-3	CASSRDRFDTDTQYF	TGTGCCAGCAGCCGCGACCGATTTGACACAGATACGCAGTATTTT
.	.	12	TRBV6-5	TRBJ1-2	CASRTGNYGYTF	TGTGCCAGCCGAACAGGAAACTATGGCTACACCTTC
.	.	13	TRBV2	TRBJ2-2	CASIGFSTGELFF	TGTGCCAGCATCGGTTTCAGCACCGGGGAGCTGTTTTTT
.	once	15	TRBV5-1	TRBJ1-5	CASSLDRTPGQPQHF	TGCGCCAGCAGCCTCGACAGAACCCCGGGTCAGCCCCAGCATTTT
.	.	16	TRBV28	TRBJ1-4	CASSLLDAATNEKLFF	TGTGCCAGCAGTTTGCTGGACGCTGCAACTAATGAAAAACTGTTTTTT
TRBD1	.	16	TRBV27	TRBJ1-2	CASSSDRAADFYGYTF	TGTGCCAGCAGTTCGGACAGGGCGGCCGATTTCTATGGCTACACCTTC
.	.	19	TRBV4-1	TRBJ2-6	CASSQPRGSRSSGANVLTF	TGCGCCAGCAGCCAACCCCGGGGATCCCGGAGCTCTGGGGCCAACGTCCTGACTTTC